The 18 T cell receptor beta chains below were found in one sample sequenced in a study of blood T cell repertoires in COVID-19. Measured with immunoSEQ multiplex PCR; TCRdb has only the in-frame clones, and not every one. The sample has about 81,000 clones, approximately 82% seen once. The sequenced sample consisted of peripheral blood. These receptors came from a human donor in a cohort sampled during active COVID-19.

The V gene is TRBV3-1 (or the pseudogene TRBV3-2), the J gene TRBJ1-5; 10 positions match TRBD1. Germline V gene lookup returns CDR1 LGHDT and CDR2 YNNKEL (reference sequence). The V gene end was trimmed by 4 bases and the J gene end by 0 bases; junction bases not matched to a gene: 3. This CDR3 contains 16 residues. The DNA for the CDR3 is TGTGCCAGCAGCCCGCGGACAGGGGGTAGCAATCAGCCCCAGCATTTT. This encodes CASSPRTGGSNQPQHF.

This clone was counted once. The chain couples TRBV10-3 to TRBJ2-3, with TRBD2 identical over 7 bases. Trimming took 3 bases from V and 0 from J; bases not matched to a gene: 3. The CDR3 spans 15 residues. Germline V gene lookup returns CDR1 ENHRY and CDR2 SYGVKD. The DNA for the CDR3 is TGTGCCATCAGTGACGGAGCGGGGAGCACAGATACGCAGTATTTT. This sequence encodes CAISDGAGSTDTQYF.

The gene calls are TRBV19 and TRBJ2-7; weak D call: TRBD2 (7 bases). Trimming took off 6 bases at V and 1 base at J, with 10 bases between the two ends. The CDR3 runs to 13 residues. Germline values: CDR1 LNHDA, CDR2 SQIVND (reference sequence). The CDR3 protein is CASRGGGSYEQYF. For the CDR3, the DNA is TGTGCCAGTAGAGGGGGGGGGTCCTACGAGCAGTACTTC.

The genes are TRBV3-1 (or the pseudogene TRBV3-2) and TRBJ1-6, with TRBD1 matching over 7 bases. Germline values: CDR1 LGHDT, CDR2 YNNKEL (reference sequence). The CDR3 loop spans 16 amino acids. V lost 0 bases to trimming and J lost 9 bases; unmatched junction nucleotides: 8. The CDR3 nucleotides are TGTGCCAGCAGCCAAGAACCAGGGGGTAGAAGTTCACCCCTCCACTTT. Encoded protein: CASSQEPGGRSSPLHF.

The chain joins TRBV19 to TRBJ2-3; D remains ambiguous. The CDR3 totals 13 residues. Deletions cut 11 bases from V and 5 bases from J, with 17 bases between. CDR1 and CDR2 (germline): LNHDA, SQIVND (reference sequence). CDR3 amino acids: CASRPTPGDTQYF. The CDR3 nucleotides are TGTGCCTCTAGGCCTACTCCCGGAGATACGCAGTATTTT.

J is TRBJ2-1 and V is TRBV10-3; a weak D match, TRBD2 (5 bases). The CDR3 sequence is 14 residues long. Germline V gene sequence: CDR1 ENHRY, CDR2 SYGVKD. V lost 0 bases to trimming and J lost 6 bases, with 9 bases between them. The CDR3 DNA reads TGTGCCATCAGTGAGTCAAGGGAGCTCAATGAGCAGTTCTTC. This gives the protein CAISESRELNEQFF.

The V and J genes are TRBV5-8 and TRBJ2-7, with D perhaps matching TRBD1 (5 bases). V shed 4 bases and J shed 2 bases, with 13 bases lying between them. CDR1 and CDR2 from the germline V gene are SGHTS and YDEGEE. CDR3 length: 14 amino acids. The CDR3 DNA reads as TGTGCCAGCAGCCTCGGACAAATCCCCTACGAGCAGTACTTC. It codes for CASSLGQIPYEQYF. Looking up the rest from reference TRBV5-8 and TRBJ2-7 gives the full variable domain: EAGVTQSPTHLIKTRGQQATLRCSPISGHTSVYWYQQALGLGLQFLLWYDEGEERNRGNFPPRFSGRQFPNYSSELNVNALELEDSALYLCASSLGQIPYEQYFGPGTRLTVT.

This chain uses TRBV11-1 with TRBJ1-6, with D maybe TRBD1 (6 bases). Trimming shortened V by 5 bases and J by 8 bases, and 10 bases separated the two germline ends. The CDR3 has 13 residues. CDR1 and CDR2 from the germline V gene are SGHAT and FQDESV (reference sequence). The CDR3 region is CASSLSGDSPLHF. The CDR3 coding sequence is TGTGCCAGCAGCCTATCAGGGGATTCACCCCTCCACTTT.

The chain links TRBV3-1 (or the pseudogene TRBV3-2) to TRBJ1-2, with D possibly matching TRBD1 (6 bases). The V gene's germline CDR1 is LGHDT and CDR2 YNNKEL (reference sequence). The V end lost 0 bases, the J end lost 6 bases, and 17 bases lay between the germline ends. There are 16 residues in the CDR3. In DNA, the CDR3 is TGTGCCAGCAGCCAAGATCTGCCCTTGGGGGCACATGGCTACACCTTC. Residues: CASSQDLPLGAHGYTF.

V gene TRBV9 combines with J gene TRBJ1-1; D perhaps matches TRBD1 (6 bases). The V end was cut by 2 bases, the J end by 6 bases, with 23 bases between. The CDR3 extends over 17 amino acids. Germline CDR1 is SGDLS and CDR2 is YYNGEE. CDR3: CASSVGARGAQAAEAFF. The CDR3 bases are TGTGCCAGCAGCGTCGGCGCCCGGGGGGCGCAAGCCGCTGAAGCTTTCTTT.

The chain recombines TRBV30 with TRBJ2-7; tentative D call: TRBD1 (6 bases). The CDR3 has 12 amino acids. The V end lost 1 base, the J end lost 5 bases, and 9 bases lay between the germline ends. Germline values: CDR1 GTSNPN, CDR2 SVGIG (reference sequence). CDR3 sequence reads: CAWSEQGNEQYF. In DNA form, the CDR3 reads TGTGCCTGGAGTGAACAGGGAAACGAGCAGTACTTC.

V and J are TRBV5-1 and TRBJ1-4, with D maybe TRBD1 (6 bases). The V end lost 3 bases, the J end lost 8 bases, and 20 bases lay between the germline ends. From germline, CDR1 is SGHRS and CDR2 YFSETQ. The CDR3 is 16 residues long. For the CDR3, the DNA is TGCGCCAGCAGCTCGATTTGGACAGATGGAAGCGAAAAACTGTTTTTT. It yields the protein CASSSIWTDGSEKLFF.

V gene TRBV9 combines with J gene TRBJ2-7, with 7 positions matching TRBD1. Germline V gives CDR1 SGDLS, CDR2 YYNGEE. Unmatched junction bases numbered 3, after V lost 3 bases and J lost 3 bases. CDR3 size: 13 residues. The CDR3 spells CASSANRGYEQYF. The CDR3, as DNA: TGTGCCAGCAGCGCCAACAGGGGCTACGAGCAGTACTTC.

This chain links TRBV18 with TRBJ2-6; D unresolved. Trimming took 1 base from V and 0 from J, leaving 13 bases between them. CDR1 is KGHSH, CDR2 LQKENI, per germline. This CDR3 has 18 amino acids. For the CDR3, the DNA is TGTGCCAGCTCACCACTTATTCAAACCTACTCTGGGGCCAACGTCCTGACTTTC. Translation: CASSPLIQTYSGANVLTF.

V is TRBV6-1 and J is TRBJ2-3; unclear D gene. The CDR3 has 16 residues. Germline CDR1 is MNHNS and CDR2 is SASEGT. The ends were cut back, 3 bases at V and 0 bases at J, with 13 bases in the middle. Written as DNA, the CDR3 is TGTGCCAGCAGTGACCTAGTTCGCTCCAGCACAGATACGCAGTATTTT. Its translation: CASSDLVRSSTDTQYF.

This clone was found once. The rearrangement uses TRBV11-3 and TRBJ1-2; possible D gene TRBD1, 5 bases. The CDR3 covers 17 residues. From germline, CDR1 is SGHNT and CDR2 YENEEA. Trimming cost V 2 bases and J 5 bases, with 21 bases left between them. CDR3 DNA: TGTGCCAGCAGCTTATTCCCCCCCTTCCGCAGGGTTTATGGCTACACCTTC. It specifies CASSLFPPFRRVYGYTF.

The chain is built from TRBV5-5 and TRBJ2-3; 12 bases fit TRBD2. Germline V gene lookup returns CDR1 SGHKS and CDR2 YYEKEE (reference sequence). The CDR3 totals 13 residues. V was pared by 4 bases and J by 8 bases, with 2 bases of the junction left unmatched. CDR3 sequence (DNA): TGTGCCAGCAGCCCTAGCGGGGGGGCTACGCAGTATTTT. It yields the protein CASSPSGGATQYF.

This chain connects TRBV6-5 to TRBJ1-2; 7 nucleotides agree with TRBD1. The trim removed 6 bases at V and 6 bases at J, leaving 4 bases unmatched. From germline, CDR1 is MNHEY and CDR2 SVGAGI. CDR3 length equals 12 residues. The CDR3 here is CASRTGLNGYTF. CDR3 nucleotides: TGTGCCAGCAGGACAGGGTTAAATGGCTACACCTTC.